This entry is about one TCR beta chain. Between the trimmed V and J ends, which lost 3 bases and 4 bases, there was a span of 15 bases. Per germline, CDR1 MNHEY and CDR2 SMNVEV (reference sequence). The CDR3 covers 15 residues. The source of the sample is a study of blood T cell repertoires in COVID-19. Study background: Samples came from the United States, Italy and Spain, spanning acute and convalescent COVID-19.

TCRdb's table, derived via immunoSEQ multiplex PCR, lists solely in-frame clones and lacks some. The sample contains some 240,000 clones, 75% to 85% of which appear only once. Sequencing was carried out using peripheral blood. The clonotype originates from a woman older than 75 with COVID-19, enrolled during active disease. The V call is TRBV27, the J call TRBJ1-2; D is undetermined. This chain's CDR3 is CASSFAPTGSYGYTF. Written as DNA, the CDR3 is TGTGCCAGCAGTTTCGCCCCGACGGGGAGCTATGGCTACACCTTC.